This T cell receptor beta chain was obtained from a study of regulatory T cells in long-lasting Graves disease. This clonotype has ten or more counts. Its specificity is not known. As for time point: newly diagnosed GD, antithyroid drugs for less than 3 months. After RNA was extracted from PBMCs, the TCR library was made from it. Regarding the study as a whole: TRBV28 was favored in persistent disease, as were TRBJ1-2 and TRBJ2-5.

According to the study, TCR beta libraries were built with iRepertoire HTBI primers and CDR3-region Arm-PCR. TCRdb re-analysed the multiplex PCR reads in MiXCR, keeping a single row per CDR3 protein. The profile shows 500,000 or so distinct CDR3 sequences, under 20% of them singletons. From germline, CDR1 is SGHTA and CDR2 FQGNSA. This CDR3 has 15 amino acids. V gave up 0 bases and J gave up 4 bases; unmatched junction bases: 1. The same specimen was also included in a second study, on T cells in Graves' hyperthyroidism and ophthalmopathy. That paper states: When the TCR CDR3 underwent first-round RT-PCR, the HTBI primer set was used.

Sequenced material: peripheral blood mononuclear cells (PBMCs), taken at new diagnosis, from a patient treated with antithyroid drugs. The clonotype originates from a man between 35 and 55 years old with Graves disease. The V call is TRBV7-2, the J call TRBJ2-1, with TRBD2 identical over 9 bases. CDR3 nucleotides: TGTGCCAGCAGCTTAGCAAGCGGGAGGTACAATGAGCAGTTCTTC. Protein: CASSLASGRYNEQFF. Using reference TRBV7-2 and TRBJ2-1 for the parts outside the CDR3, the full variable domain is GAGVSQSPSNKVTEKGKDVELRCDPISGHTALYWYRQSLGQGLEFLIYFQGNSAPDKSGLPSDRFSAERTGGSVSTLTIQRTQQEDSAVYLCASSLASGRYNEQFFGPGTRLTVL.